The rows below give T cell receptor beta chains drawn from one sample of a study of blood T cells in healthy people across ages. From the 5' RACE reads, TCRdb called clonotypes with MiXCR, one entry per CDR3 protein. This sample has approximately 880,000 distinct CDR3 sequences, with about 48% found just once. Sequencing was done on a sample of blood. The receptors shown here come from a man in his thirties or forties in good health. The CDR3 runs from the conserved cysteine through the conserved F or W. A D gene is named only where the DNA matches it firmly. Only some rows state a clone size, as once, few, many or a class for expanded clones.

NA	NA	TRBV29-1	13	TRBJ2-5	CSVESTRKETQYF	TGCAGCGTTGAATCGACTAGAAAAGAGACCCAGTACTTC
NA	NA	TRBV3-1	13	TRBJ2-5	CASSQAGQETQYF	TGTGCCAGCAGCCAAGCAGGGCAAGAGACCCAGTACTTC
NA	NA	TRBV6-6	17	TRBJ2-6	CASSQTGTVSGANVLTF	TGTGCCAGCAGTCAAACCGGTACTGTCTCTGGGGCCAACGTCCTGACTTTC
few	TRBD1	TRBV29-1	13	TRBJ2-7	CSVTGTGAYEQYF	TGCAGCGTTACCGGGACAGGTGCCTACGAGCAGTACTTC
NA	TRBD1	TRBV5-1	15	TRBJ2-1	CASSPGTGGTNEQFF	TGCGCCAGCAGCCCCGGGACAGGGGGCACCAATGAGCAGTTCTTC
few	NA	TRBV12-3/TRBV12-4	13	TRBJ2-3	CASSLGSADTQYF	TGTGCCAGCAGTTTGGGGAGTGCAGATACGCAGTATTTT
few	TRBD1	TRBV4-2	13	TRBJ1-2	CASSQGDSNGYTF	TGTGCCAGCAGCCAAGGGGACAGTAATGGCTACACCTTC
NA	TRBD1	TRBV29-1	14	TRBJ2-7	CSVELGQGYYEQYF	TGCAGCGTTGAACTGGGACAGGGGTATTACGAGCAGTACTTC
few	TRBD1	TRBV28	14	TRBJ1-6	CASNLDRGNSPLHF	TGTGCCAGCAACCTGGACAGGGGGAACTCACCCCTCCACTTT
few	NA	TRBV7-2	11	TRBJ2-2	CASSHTGELFF	TGTGCCAGCAGCCACACCGGGGAGCTGTTTTTT
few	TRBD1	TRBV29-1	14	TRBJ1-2	CSVVGGGDLYGYTF	TGCAGCGTTGTAGGGGGCGGGGACCTCTATGGCTACACCTTC
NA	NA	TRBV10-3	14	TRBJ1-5	CAISETGPTGAQHF	TGTGCCATCAGTGAAACGGGACCTACAGGAGCCCAGCATTTT
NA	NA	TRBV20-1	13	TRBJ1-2	CSAPPRKGYGYTF	TGCAGTGCTCCCCCCCGCAAGGGTTATGGCTACACCTTC
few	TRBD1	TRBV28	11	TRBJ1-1	CASTRGGEAFF	TGTGCCAGCACCAGGGGGGGTGAAGCTTTCTTT
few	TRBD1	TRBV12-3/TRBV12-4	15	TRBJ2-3	CASSYGQGARYTQYF	TGTGCCAGCAGTTATGGGCAGGGGGCAAGGTATACGCAGTATTTT
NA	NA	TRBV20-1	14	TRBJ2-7	CSATFLQGGFEQYF	TGCAGTGCTACCTTTCTGCAGGGTGGGTTCGAGCAGTACTTC
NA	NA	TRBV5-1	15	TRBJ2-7	CASSLARGYSYEQYF	TGCGCCAGCAGCTTGGCCCGCGGGTACTCCTACGAGCAGTACTTC
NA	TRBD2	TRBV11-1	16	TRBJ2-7	CASSFPSGGTSYEQYF	TGTGCCAGCAGCTTCCCTAGCGGGGGAACTTCCTACGAGCAGTACTTC
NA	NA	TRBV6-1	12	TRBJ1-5	CASSEVNQPQHF	TGTGCCAGCAGTGAAGTCAATCAGCCCCAGCATTTT
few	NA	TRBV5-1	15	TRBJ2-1	CASSLVSGPGNEQFF	TGCGCCAGCAGCTTGGTTAGCGGCCCAGGGAATGAGCAGTTCTTC
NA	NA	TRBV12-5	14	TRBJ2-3	CASGPKTATDTQYF	TGTGCTAGTGGTCCGAAGACTGCTACAGATACGCAGTATTTT
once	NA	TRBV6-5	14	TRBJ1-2	CASSYSTERYGYTF	TGTGCCAGCAGTTACTCGACAGAGCGCTATGGCTACACCTTC
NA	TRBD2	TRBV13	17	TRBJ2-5	CASSFLDPSGGQETQYF	TGTGCCAGCAGCTTCCTCGACCCTAGCGGGGGCCAAGAGACCCAGTACTTC
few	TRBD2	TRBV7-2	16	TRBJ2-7	CASSKTSGLSSYEQYF	TGTGCCAGCAGCAAGACTAGCGGGTTGAGCTCCTACGAGCAGTACTTC
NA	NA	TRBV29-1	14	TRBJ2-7	CSVRPTYTSYEQYF	TGCAGCGTACGGCCGACGTACACTTCCTACGAGCAGTACTTC
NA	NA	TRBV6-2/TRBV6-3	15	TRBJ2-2	CASSPTRTYTGELFF	TGTGCCAGCAGTCCGACACGAACCTACACCGGGGAGCTGTTTTTT
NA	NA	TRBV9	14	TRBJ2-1	CASSTNFDDNEQFF	TGTGCCAGCAGCACAAATTTCGACGACAATGAGCAGTTCTTC
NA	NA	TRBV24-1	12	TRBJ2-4	CATSDLQNIQYF	TGTGCCACCAGTGATTTACAAAACATTCAGTACTTC
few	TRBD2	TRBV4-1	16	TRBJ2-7	CASSQLSGGDPYEQYF	TGCGCCAGCAGCCAACTTAGCGGGGGCGATCCCTACGAGCAGTACTTC
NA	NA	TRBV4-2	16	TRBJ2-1	CASSHPQLAFYNEQFF	TGTGCCAGCAGCCACCCACAGTTAGCCTTCTACAATGAGCAGTTCTTC
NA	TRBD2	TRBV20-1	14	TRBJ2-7	CSATSGGRTYEQYF	TGCAGTGCGACTAGCGGGGGACGAACCTACGAGCAGTACTTC
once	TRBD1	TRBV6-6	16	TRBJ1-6	CASSYQLGTGDSPLHF	TGTGCCAGCAGTTACCAACTCGGGACAGGGGATTCACCCCTCCACTTT
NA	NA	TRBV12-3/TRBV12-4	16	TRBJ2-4	CASSSRLGLAKNIQYF	TGTGCCAGCAGTTCGCGGCTGGGGTTAGCCAAAAACATTCAGTACTTC
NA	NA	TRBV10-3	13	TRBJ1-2	CAISEPSRGGYTF	TGTGCCATCAGTGAGCCCTCCCGGGGTGGCTACACCTTC
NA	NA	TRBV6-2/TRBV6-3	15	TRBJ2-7	CASRSWTLATYEQYF	TGTGCCAGCAGAAGTTGGACACTTGCTACCTACGAGCAGTACTTC
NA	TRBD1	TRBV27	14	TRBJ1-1	CASSYPGTGLEAFF	TGTGCCAGCAGTTATCCCGGGACAGGACTAGAAGCTTTCTTT
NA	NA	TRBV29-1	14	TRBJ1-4	CSAVSGTRNEKLFF	TGCAGCGCTGTTTCGGGGACACGTAATGAAAAACTGTTTTTT
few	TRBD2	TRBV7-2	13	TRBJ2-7	CASHGGGRYEQYF	TGTGCCAGCCATGGGGGCGGGAGGTACGAGCAGTACTTC
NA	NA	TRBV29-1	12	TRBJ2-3	CSAADLTDTQYF	TGCAGCGCCGCGGACCTCACAGATACGCAGTATTTT
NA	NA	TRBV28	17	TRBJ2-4	CASSSPSSALAKNIQYF	TGTGCCAGCAGTTCCCCCTCCTCTGCTCTAGCCAAAAACATTCAGTACTTC
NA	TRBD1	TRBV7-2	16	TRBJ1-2	CASSLGAGTGFVGSTF	TGTGCCAGCAGCTTAGGAGCGGGGACAGGGTTCGTTGGCTCCACCTTC
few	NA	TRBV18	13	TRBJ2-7	CASSPSRNYEQYF	TGTGCCAGCTCACCATCGAGGAATTACGAGCAGTACTTC
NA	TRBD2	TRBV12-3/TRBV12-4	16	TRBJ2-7	CASSLARRTSVHEQYF	TGTGCCAGCAGTTTAGCGAGACGAACTAGCGTGCATGAGCAGTACTTC
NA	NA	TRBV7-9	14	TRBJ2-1	CASSLEAQSNEQFF	TGTGCCAGCAGCTTAGAGGCGCAGTCCAATGAGCAGTTCTTC
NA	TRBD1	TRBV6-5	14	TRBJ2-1	CASSSSRDRDEQFF	TGTGCCAGCAGTTCATCCCGGGACAGGGATGAGCAGTTCTTC
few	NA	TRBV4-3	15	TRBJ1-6	CASSQQTDLNSPLHF	TGCGCCAGCAGCCAACAGACAGATTTGAATTCACCCCTCCACTTT
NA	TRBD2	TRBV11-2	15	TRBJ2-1	CASSLAGGDYNEQFF	TGTGCCAGCAGCTTAGCTGGGGGGGACTACAATGAGCAGTTCTTC
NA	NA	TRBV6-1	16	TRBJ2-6	CASIPPSGSGANVLTF	TGTGCCAGCATCCCCCCTTCAGGCTCCGGGGCCAACGTCCTGACTTTC
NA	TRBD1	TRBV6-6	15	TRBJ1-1	CASSPSGGQGSGAFF	TGTGCCAGCAGTCCCTCAGGAGGACAGGGCTCGGGAGCTTTCTTT
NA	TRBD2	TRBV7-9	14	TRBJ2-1	CASSVVGGLGEQFF	TGTGCCAGCAGCGTGGTCGGGGGGTTGGGGGAGCAGTTCTTC
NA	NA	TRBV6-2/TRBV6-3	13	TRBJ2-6	CASYISGANVPTF	TGTGCCAGCTATATATCTGGGGCCAACGTCCCGACTTTC
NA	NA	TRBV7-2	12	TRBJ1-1	CASSFSRVEAFF	TGTGCCAGCAGCTTTAGCCGGGTTGAAGCTTTCTTT
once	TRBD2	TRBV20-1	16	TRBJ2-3	CSALGRAGDRTDTQYF	TGCAGTGCTCTCGGGCGGGCGGGAGATAGGACAGATACGCAGTATTTT
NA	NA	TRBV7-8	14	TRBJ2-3	CASSLGIKGDTQYF	TGTGCCAGCAGCTTAGGTATCAAAGGAGATACGCAGTATTTT
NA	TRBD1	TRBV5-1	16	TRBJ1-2	CASSLVPGQGNYGYTF	TGCGCCAGCAGCTTGGTCCCAGGACAGGGAAACTATGGCTACACCTTC
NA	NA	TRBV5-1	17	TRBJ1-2	CASAASGGTAANYGYTF	TGCGCCAGCGCGGCCTCCGGGGGCACAGCAGCTAACTATGGCTACACCTTC
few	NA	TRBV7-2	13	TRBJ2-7	CASSFNGGGNQYF	TGTGCCAGCAGCTTCAATGGCGGGGGCAACCAGTACTTC